These 20 T cell receptor beta chains were sequenced from one sample in a study of intratumoral heterogeneity in liver cancer. Multiple geographically separated regions of the hepatocellular carcinoma nodule were sampled separately. The data were produced by immunoSEQ multiplex PCR, yet TCRdb's version contains in-frame clones alone and is incomplete. Of roughly 6,200 clones listed, under 75% are singletons. Material: tumor tissue, obtained before any cancer treatment. These receptors were collected from a woman in her 70s with hepatocellular carcinoma.

The chain employs TRBV30 and TRBJ2-7, with 7 bases identical to TRBD1. With 3 bases clipped from V and 1 base from J, the junction kept 12 bases outside the gene matches. This CDR3 is built from 16 residues. Germline values: CDR1 GTSNPN, CDR2 SVGIG (reference sequence). CDR3 region: CAWSVDGTAFSYEQYF. The CDR3 DNA reads as TGTGCCTGGAGCGTTGATGGGACAGCGTTTTCCTACGAGCAGTACTTC.

V and J are TRBV6-6 and TRBJ1-2; TRBD1 aligns across 11 bases. Trimming removed 5 bases from V and 5 bases from J; junction bases left unmatched: 4. The CDR3 runs to 14 residues. Germline V gene data show CDR1 as MNHNY and CDR2 as SVGAGI (reference sequence). This CDR3 is CASSRTGGGYGYTF. The CDR3 DNA reads as TGTGCCAGCAGTCGGACAGGGGGCGGTTATGGCTACACCTTC.

DNA for the CDR3: TGTGCCATCAGTGACGGGGGGAGGGCCACCGGGGAGCTGTTTTTT. Protein: CAISDGGRATGELFF. The chain couples TRBV10-3 to TRBJ2-2; 7 nucleotides line up with TRBD2. The V gene end was trimmed by 3 bases and the J gene end by 4 bases; junction bases not matched to a gene: 5. This CDR3 is 15 amino acids long. The germline gives CDR1 ENHRY, CDR2 SYGVKD.

The J gene is TRBJ1-4, the V gene TRBV9, with a weak D call TRBD1 (6 bases). Germline V gives CDR1 SGDLS, CDR2 YYNGEE. The germline V and J ends were trimmed by 0 bases and 8 bases, with 17 bases remaining between them. The CDR3 has 16 residues. CDR3 sequence reads: CASSVAPGARGEKLFF. Written as DNA, the CDR3 is TGTGCCAGCAGCGTAGCCCCGGGGGCTCGGGGGGAAAAACTGTTTTTT.

The chain links TRBV15 to TRBJ2-5; the match to TRBD1 covers 9 bases. V was clipped by 4 bases and J by 4 bases; unmatched bases: 4. CDR1 is LNHNV, CDR2 YYDKDF, per germline (reference sequence). The CDR3 runs to 14 residues. In DNA, the CDR3 is TGTGCCACCAGCAAATTACAGGGGGCAGAGACCCAGTACTTC. Protein product: CATSKLQGAETQYF.

The rearrangement joins TRBV28 to TRBJ1-6, with D tentatively TRBD1 (5 bases). Trimming shortened V by 5 bases and J by 0 bases, and 8 bases separated the two germline ends. Per germline, CDR1 MDHEN and CDR2 SYDVKM. The CDR3 spans 15 residues. CDR3 region: CASSPTGSYNSPLHF. The CDR3 bases are TGTGCCAGCAGTCCAACAGGCTCCTATAATTCACCCCTCCACTTT.

V is TRBV6-2 or TRBV6-3 and J is TRBJ2-5, with a weak D call TRBD1 (6 bases). Germline CDR1 is MNHEY and CDR2 is SVGEGT. This CDR3 is 14 amino acids long. The ends were cut back, 5 bases at V and 1 base at J, with 11 bases in the middle. The CDR3 region has the DNA TGTGCCAGCAGTCTCGGACAGTTCCAAGAGACCCAGTACTTC. Its translation: CASSLGQFQETQYF.

The chain joins TRBV19 to TRBJ2-5, with a tentative D call TRBD1 (6 bases). This CDR3 region has 13 residues. The ends were cut back, 6 bases at V and 2 bases at J, with 10 bases in the middle. Germline values: CDR1 LNHDA, CDR2 SQIVND (reference sequence). DNA for the CDR3: TGTGCCAGTAGCAGGGGTATACAAGAGACCCAGTACTTC. This encodes CASSRGIQETQYF.

The rearrangement joins TRBV7-2 to TRBJ2-3; 9 nucleotides line up with TRBD1. This CDR3 contains 16 residues. The trim removed 5 bases at V and 6 bases at J, leaving 12 bases unmatched. The germline CDR1 and CDR2 sequences are SGHTA and FQGNSA. The CDR3 coding sequence is TGTGCCAGCAGCCCTGGGGTTACAGGGGGCTCCGATACGCAGTATTTT. Residues: CASSPGVTGGSDTQYF.

CDR3 nucleotide sequence: TGTGCCAGTAGTGCCTCAGTAAGCTCCTACAATGAGCAGTTCTTC. Translated: CASSASVSSYNEQFF. The chain carries TRBV19 and TRBJ2-1; D is ambiguous. CDR1 is LNHDA, CDR2 SQIVND, per germline (reference sequence). The V and J ends lost 5 bases and 0 bases respectively, with 11 bases between them. The CDR3 contains 15 residues.

J is TRBJ2-1 and V is TRBV21-1; the D segment call TRBD2 is taken from the table without a DNA check. TRBV21-1 is labeled a pseudogene. The length of the CDR3 is 17 residues. The CDR3 DNA reads TGTGCCAGCAGCAAAGAGCACGGGCTAGCGGGAGATGGGGAGCAGTTCTTC. Residues: CASSKEHGLAGDGEQFF.

The chain combines TRBV5-8 with TRBJ2-7, with 7 bases lining up with TRBD1. The CDR3 loop spans 15 amino acids. Germline V gene data show CDR1 as SGHTS and CDR2 as YDEGEE. V gave up 4 bases and J gave up 5 bases; unmatched junction bases: 12. For the CDR3, the DNA is TGTGCCAGCAGCAAACCACAGGGGAAGAGGCACGAGCAGTACTTC. Translating it yields CASSKPQGKRHEQYF.

V usage is TRBV3-1 (or the pseudogene TRBV3-2) and J usage is TRBJ1-2; 7 nucleotides align to TRBD1. The J segment lost 7 bases and the V segment lost 3 bases, leaving 11 bases of the junction unmatched. The germline V gene has CDR1 LGHDT and CDR2 YNNKEL (reference sequence). There are 15 residues in the CDR3. CDR3 sequence: CASSQNPGGAGGYTF. The CDR3 DNA reads TGTGCCAGCAGCCAGAACCCAGGGGGGGCGGGTGGCTACACCTTC.

This clone was counted only a few times. V is TRBV6-5 and J is TRBJ2-4; tentatively, D is TRBD1 (6 bases). The germline CDR1 and CDR2 sequences are MNHEY and SVGAGI. V was clipped by 10 bases and J by 0 bases, with 13 bases between them. There are 14 residues in the CDR3. CDR3 coding DNA: TGTGCCAAGAACAGGGACCTAGCCAAAAACATTCAGTACTTC. This gives the protein CAKNRDLAKNIQYF.

This chain uses TRBV5-1 with TRBJ2-7; tentatively, D is TRBD2 (5 bases). Germline loops: CDR1 SGHRS, CDR2 YFSETQ. Trimming removed 5 bases from V and 3 bases from J, with 15 bases in between. CDR3 size: 14 residues. CDR3 sequence (DNA): TGCGCCAGCAGAGGTTTTAGCGCGGTCTACGAGCAGTACTTC. It translates to CASRGFSAVYEQYF.

This chain joins TRBV13 and TRBJ2-3, with D unclear. V lost 6 bases, J lost 1 base, and 8 bases lay in between. The CDR3 contains 13 residues. CDR1 is PRHDT and CDR2 is FYEKMQ in the germline V gene (reference sequence). The CDR3 coding sequence is TGTGCCAGCAGTAAAACACGCACAGATACGCAGTATTTT. Translated: CASSKTRTDTQYF. The full variable domain, with the rest looked up from reference TRBV13 and TRBJ2-3, is AAGVIQSPRHLIKEKRETATLKCYPIPRHDTVYWYQQGPGQDPQFLISFYEKMQSDKGSIPDRFSAQQFSDYHSELNMSSLELGDSALYFCASSKTRTDTQYFGPGTRLTVL.

The chain couples TRBV11-1 to TRBJ2-2; tentatively, D is TRBD2 (5 bases). Germline lookup yields CDR1 SGHAT and CDR2 FQDESV (reference sequence). The germline V and J ends were trimmed by 3 bases and 4 bases, with 9 bases remaining between them. The CDR3 loop spans 14 amino acids. CDR3 nucleotide sequence: TGTGCCAGCAGCTTCCGAGGGAGCACCGGGGAGCTGTTTTTT. Its protein product is CASSFRGSTGELFF.

The rearrangement uses TRBV9 and TRBJ1-2; TRBD1 aligns across 7 bases. The germline CDR1 and CDR2 sequences are SGDLS and YYNGEE. V gave up 4 bases and J gave up 7 bases; unmatched junction bases: 7. The CDR3 loop spans 13 amino acids. In DNA form, the CDR3 reads TGTGCCAGCAGCTTCGAGACAGGGCTTGGCTACACCTTC. Protein sequence: CASSFETGLGYTF.

The rearrangement links TRBV28 to TRBJ1-4; D perhaps matches TRBD1 (5 bases). This CDR3 region has 13 residues. The germline V and J ends were trimmed by 10 bases and 5 bases, with 14 bases remaining between them. Per germline, CDR1 MDHEN and CDR2 SYDVKM. The CDR3 DNA reads as TGTGCCATCCATGGGGGGGGGAATGAAAAACTGTTTTTT. The encoded protein is CAIHGGGNEKLFF.

The chain uses TRBV5-4 and TRBJ2-7, with 7 bases identical to TRBD1. The CDR3 covers 13 residues. With V trimmed by 4 bases and J by 1 base, 2 bases remained unmatched. Germline loops: CDR1 SGHNT, CDR2 YYREEE (reference sequence). CDR3 loop: CASSTGQSYEQYF. CDR3 in DNA: TGTGCCAGCAGCACGGGACAGTCCTACGAGCAGTACTTC.